This T cell receptor beta chain was identified in a study of CD8+ T cells in alopecia areata. The CDR3 runs 18 residues. With V trimmed by 5 bases and J by 0 bases, 9 bases remained unmatched. Germline CDR1 and CDR2: SGHAT and FQNNGV. After isolation, RNA underwent reverse transcription to generate cDNA as the sequencing template. TCRdb's table, derived via immunoSEQ multiplex PCR, lists solely in-frame clones and lacks some. The sample shows 13,000 or so clones, about 61% of them seen only once. Collected material from alopecia areata patients comprised lesional scalp punch biopsies and peripheral blood.

This clonotype was obtained from a human donor with alopecia areata. The chain recombines TRBV11-2 with TRBJ2-6, with TRBD1 matching over 8 bases. Source material: skin. CDR3 DNA: TGTGCCAGCAGCCCCGCAGGGGGCTTAGGCTCTGGGGCCAACGTCCTGACTTTC. It encodes CASSPAGGLGSGANVLTF. Based on the CDR3 plus reference TRBV11-2 and TRBJ2-6, the full variable domain is EAGVAQSPRYKIIEKRQSVAFWCNPISGHATLYWYQQILGQGPKLLIQFQNNGVVDDSQLPKDRFSAERLKGVDSTLKIQPAKLEDSAVYLCASSPAGGLGSGANVLTFGAGSRLTVL.